This T cell receptor (beta chain) was sequenced for a study of blood T cell repertoires in COVID-19. Study background: Sites across the United States, Italy and Spain contributed samples from acute and convalescent COVID-19.

Repertoires were generated with immunoSEQ multiplex PCR, while TCRdb's copy carries only in-frame clones and drops some. The sample includes under 350,000 clones, 86% of them seen just once. In its sample, this clone was seen many times. The junction had 4 bases not matched to a gene; V was cut back by 0 bases and J by 2 bases. The V gene's germline CDR1 is MGHRA and CDR2 YSYEKL. This CDR3 spans 16 amino acids. The clonotype was recovered from a man aged 18 to 30 with active or convalescent COVID-19. Specimen: peripheral blood. The V gene is TRBV4-1, the J gene TRBJ2-3; TRBD2 agrees at 8 bases. In DNA, the CDR3 is TGCGCCAGCAGCCAAGATAGAGCGGGAGACACAGATACGCAGTATTTT. Translated, it gives CASSQDRAGDTDTQYF.